Below, 10 T cell receptor beta chains from the same sample are listed, as sequenced in a study of T-cell reconstitution after alpha-beta-depleted transplantation in children. For TCRbeta, the library was prepared with unique molecular identifiers. TCRdb itself ran the PCR reads through MiXCR, one entry per CDR3 protein. In the table there are 780,000 or so distinct CDR3 sequences, 15% to 20% of which are singletons. This material consisted of PBMCs, mostly from graft donor cells, taken 360 days after TCRalphabeta/CD19-depleted stem cell transplant. The receptors were sampled from a male patient aged 10 to 17 who had a stem cell transplant for acute lymphoblastic leukemia, so the T cells may come from the graft donor.

The chain has TRBV11-1 and TRBJ2-2; the match to TRBD2 covers 11 bases. Looked up from germline, CDR1 is SGHAT and CDR2 is FQDESV (reference sequence). This CDR3 has 21 residues. The ends lost 6 bases at V and 2 bases at J; junction bases unmatched: 20. In nucleotides, the CDR3 is TGTGCCAGCAGTATACCGACGGCTAGCGGGAGGCCTCATACCAACACCGGGGAGCTGTTTTTT. The encoded protein is CASSIPTASGRPHTNTGELFF.

This clonotype was seen a handful of times. The chain employs TRBV20-1 and TRBJ2-7; tentatively, D is TRBD2 (5 bases). V was trimmed by 0 bases and J by 2 bases, leaving 11 bases between them. This CDR3 is 14 amino acids long. The germline V gene encodes CDR1 DFQATT and CDR2 SNEGSKA (reference sequence). DNA of the CDR3: TGCAGTGCTAGAGATCGAGCGGCCGCCTACGAGCAGTACTTC. This gives the protein CSARDRAAAYEQYF.

This clonotype has more than one count but fewer than ten. The chain is built from TRBV5-1 and TRBJ2-1, with TRBD2 matching over 10 bases. J lost 3 bases, V lost 3 bases, and 6 bases had no gene match. The CDR3 consists of 16 residues. In germline, CDR1 is SGHRS, CDR2 YFSETQ. CDR3 sequence (DNA): TGCGCCAGCAGCTCCATTCTAGCGGGAGTCTACAATGAGCAGTTCTTC. This codes for CASSSILAGVYNEQFF.

This clonotype was seen many times. V usage is TRBV20-1 and J usage is TRBJ2-3; no clear D gene. V was shortened by 0 bases and J by 2 bases, with 12 bases between the two germline ends. The germline gives CDR1 DFQATT, CDR2 SNEGSKA (reference sequence). The CDR3 has 15 amino acids. The CDR3 here is CSARDPLDHTDTQYF. As DNA, the CDR3 is TGCAGTGCTAGAGACCCCCTCGATCACACAGATACGCAGTATTTT.

The chain is built from TRBV7-2 and TRBJ2-2, with 15 nucleotides matching TRBD2. Trimming took 1 base from V and 5 from J; bases not matched to a gene: 5. The CDR3 consists of 18 residues. CDR1 and CDR2 (germline): SGHTA, FQGNSA. In DNA form, the CDR3 reads TGTGCCAGCAGCTTAGTCGCCGGGACTAGCGGGAGGACCGGGGAGCTGTTTTTT. Protein sequence: CASSLVAGTSGRTGELFF.

The chain has TRBV5-1 and TRBJ2-7; no clear D gene. From germline, CDR1 is SGHRS and CDR2 YFSETQ. V lost 1 base, J lost 3 bases, and 11 bases lay in between. CDR3 length: 14 amino acids. CDR3 in DNA: TGCGCCAGCAGCTTGAAACAGTTCAACTACGAGCAGTACTTC. This gives the protein CASSLKQFNYEQYF.

This clonotype was seen a few times. The chain employs TRBV2 and TRBJ1-3, with D unresolved. Germline V gives CDR1 SNHLY, CDR2 FYNNEI. V gave up 2 bases and J gave up 1 base, with 3 bases separating them. This CDR3 comprises 13 residues. The CDR3 DNA reads TGTGCCAGCAGTGAATGGTCTGGAAACACCATATATTTT. Its translation: CASSEWSGNTIYF.

This clonotype came up many times. The CDR3 nucleotides are TGCGCCAGCAGCTTGAAAATCGCTAGCGGGAGCTTCGCGTACAATGAGCAGTTCTTC. Encoded protein: CASSLKIASGSFAYNEQFF. J is TRBJ2-1 and V is TRBV5-1; the match to TRBD2 covers 10 bases. Germline loops: CDR1 SGHRS, CDR2 YFSETQ. V lost 1 base, J lost 4 bases, and 14 bases stayed unmatched. The CDR3 loop spans 19 amino acids.

The rearrangement links TRBV20-1 to TRBJ1-2; D gene ambiguous. Germline values: CDR1 DFQATT, CDR2 SNEGSKA (reference sequence). V was cut by 0 bases and J by 4 bases, with 9 bases left in between. This CDR3 has 13 residues. CDR3 DNA sequence: TGCAGTGCTAGAGAAGAGAAGGGCTATGGCTACACCTTC. Translation: CSAREEKGYGYTF.

The genes are TRBV5-1 and TRBJ2-7; maybe TRBD1 (7 bases). This CDR3 is built from 14 residues. CDR1 is SGHRS, CDR2 YFSETQ, per germline. Trimming removed 0 bases from V and 12 bases from J, with 19 bases in between. The CDR3 DNA sequence: TGCGCCAGCAGCTTGGTGACAGGGACTGGGCAGCGGTACTTC. As protein: CASSLVTGTGQRYF.